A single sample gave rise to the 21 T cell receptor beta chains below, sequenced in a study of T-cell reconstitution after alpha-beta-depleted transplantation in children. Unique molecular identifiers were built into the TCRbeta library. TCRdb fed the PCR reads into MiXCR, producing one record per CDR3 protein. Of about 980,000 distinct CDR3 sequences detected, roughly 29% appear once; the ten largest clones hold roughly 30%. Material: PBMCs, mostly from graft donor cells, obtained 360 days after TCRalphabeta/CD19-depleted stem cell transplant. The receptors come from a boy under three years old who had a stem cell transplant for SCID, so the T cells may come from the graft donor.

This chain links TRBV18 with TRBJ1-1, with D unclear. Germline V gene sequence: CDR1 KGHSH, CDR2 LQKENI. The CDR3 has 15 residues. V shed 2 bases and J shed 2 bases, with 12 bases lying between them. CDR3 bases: TGTGCCAGCTCACCAAACGACGGAAGAAACACTGAAGCTTTCTTT. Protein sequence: CASSPNDGRNTEAFF.

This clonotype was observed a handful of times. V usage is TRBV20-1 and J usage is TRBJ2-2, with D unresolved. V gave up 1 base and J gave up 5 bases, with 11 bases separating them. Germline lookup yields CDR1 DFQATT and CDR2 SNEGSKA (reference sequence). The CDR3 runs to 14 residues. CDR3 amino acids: CSARAGLPTGELFF. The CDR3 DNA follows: TGCAGTGCTAGAGCCGGCCTTCCGACCGGGGAGCTGTTTTTT.

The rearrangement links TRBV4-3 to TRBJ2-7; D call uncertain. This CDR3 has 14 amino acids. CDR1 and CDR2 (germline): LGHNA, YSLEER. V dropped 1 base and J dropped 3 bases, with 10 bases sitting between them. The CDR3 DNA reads TGCGCCAGCAGCCAAGTCTGGAAAATCTACGAGCAGTACTTC. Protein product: CASSQVWKIYEQYF.

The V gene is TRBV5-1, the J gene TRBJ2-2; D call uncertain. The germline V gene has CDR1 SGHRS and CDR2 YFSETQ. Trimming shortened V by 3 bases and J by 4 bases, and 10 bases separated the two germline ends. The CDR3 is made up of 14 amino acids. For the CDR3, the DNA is TGCGCCAGCAGCTCATTACGGTCCACCGGGGAGCTGTTTTTT. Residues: CASSSLRSTGELFF. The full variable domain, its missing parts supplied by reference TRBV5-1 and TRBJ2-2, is KAGVTQTPRYLIKTRGQQVTLSCSPISGHRSVSWYQQTPGQGLQFLFEYFSETQRNKGNFPGRFSGRQFSNSRSEMNVSTLELGDSALYLCASSSLRSTGELFFGEGSRLTVL.

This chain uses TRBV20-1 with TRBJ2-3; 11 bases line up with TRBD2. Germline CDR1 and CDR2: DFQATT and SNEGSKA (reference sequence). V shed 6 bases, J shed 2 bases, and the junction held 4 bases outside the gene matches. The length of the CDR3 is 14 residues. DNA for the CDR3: TGCAGTGCAACTAGCGGGGGCATCACAGATACGCAGTATTTT. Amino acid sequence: CSATSGGITDTQYF.

The CDR3, as DNA: TGTGCCACCAGTACGGGACAGGTGAACACTGAAGCTTTCTTT. Protein sequence: CATSTGQVNTEAFF. The rearrangement links TRBV24-1 to TRBJ1-1; TRBD1 matches 8 bases. Per the germline V gene, CDR1 is KGHDR and CDR2 is SFDVKD. CDR3 size: 14 residues. V was pared by 6 bases and J by 0 bases, with 2 bases of the junction left unmatched.

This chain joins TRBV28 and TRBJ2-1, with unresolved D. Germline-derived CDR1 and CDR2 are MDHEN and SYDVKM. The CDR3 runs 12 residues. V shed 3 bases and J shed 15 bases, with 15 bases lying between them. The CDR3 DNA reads TGTGCCAGCAGTTTTCCCTCGACTCTTCGGTTCTTC. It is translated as CASSFPSTLRFF.

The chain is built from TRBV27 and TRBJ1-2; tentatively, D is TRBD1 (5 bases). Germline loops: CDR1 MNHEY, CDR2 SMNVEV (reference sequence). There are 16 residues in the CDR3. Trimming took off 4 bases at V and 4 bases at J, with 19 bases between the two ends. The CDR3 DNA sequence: TGTGCCAGCAGTTCGCGGGCCTTGGGAAGGGGCTATGGCTACACCTTC. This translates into CASSSRALGRGYGYTF.

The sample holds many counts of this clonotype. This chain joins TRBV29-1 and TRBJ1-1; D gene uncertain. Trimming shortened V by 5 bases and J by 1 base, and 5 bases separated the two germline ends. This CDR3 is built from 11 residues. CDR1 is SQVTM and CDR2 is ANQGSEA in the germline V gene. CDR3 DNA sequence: TGCAGCGTTACCAGGAACACTGAAGCTTTCTTT. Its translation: CSVTRNTEAFF. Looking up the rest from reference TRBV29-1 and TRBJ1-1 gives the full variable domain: SAVISQKPSRDICQRGTSLTIQCQVDSQVTMMFWYRQQPGQSLTLIATANQGSEATYESGFVIDKFPISRPNLTFSTLTVSNMSPEDSSIYLCSVTRNTEAFFGQGTRLTVV.

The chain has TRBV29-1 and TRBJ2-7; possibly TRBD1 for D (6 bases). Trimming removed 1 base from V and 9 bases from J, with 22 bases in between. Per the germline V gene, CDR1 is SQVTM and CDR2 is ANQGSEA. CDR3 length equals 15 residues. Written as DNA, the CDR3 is TGCAGCGTTGAAGGGGTCCAGGGGTCCCTCTGGGGGCAGTACTTC. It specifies CSVEGVQGSLWGQYF.

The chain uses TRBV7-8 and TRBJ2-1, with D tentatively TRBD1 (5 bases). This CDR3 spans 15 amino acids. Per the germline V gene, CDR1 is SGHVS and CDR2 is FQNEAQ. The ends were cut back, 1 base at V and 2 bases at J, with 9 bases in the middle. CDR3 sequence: CASSLDRTPYNEQFF. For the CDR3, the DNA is TGTGCCAGCAGCTTAGACAGGACCCCCTACAATGAGCAGTTCTTC.

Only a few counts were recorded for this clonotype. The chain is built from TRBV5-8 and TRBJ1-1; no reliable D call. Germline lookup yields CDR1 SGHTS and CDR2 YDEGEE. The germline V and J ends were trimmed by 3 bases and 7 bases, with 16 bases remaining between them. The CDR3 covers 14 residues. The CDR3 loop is CASSWRMVSDEAFF. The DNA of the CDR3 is TGTGCCAGCAGCTGGAGAATGGTATCCGATGAAGCTTTCTTT. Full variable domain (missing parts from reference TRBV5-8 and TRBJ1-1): EAGVTQSPTHLIKTRGQQATLRCSPISGHTSVYWYQQALGLGLQFLLWYDEGEERNRGNFPPRFSGRQFPNYSSELNVNALELEDSALYLCASSWRMVSDEAFFGQGTRLTVV.

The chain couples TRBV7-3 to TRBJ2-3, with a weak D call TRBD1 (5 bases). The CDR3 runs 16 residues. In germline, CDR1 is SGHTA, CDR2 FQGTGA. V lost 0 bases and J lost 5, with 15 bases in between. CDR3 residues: CASSLTRKGSEDTQYF. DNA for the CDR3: TGTGCCAGCAGCTTAACGAGGAAGGGGTCGGAAGATACGCAGTATTTT.

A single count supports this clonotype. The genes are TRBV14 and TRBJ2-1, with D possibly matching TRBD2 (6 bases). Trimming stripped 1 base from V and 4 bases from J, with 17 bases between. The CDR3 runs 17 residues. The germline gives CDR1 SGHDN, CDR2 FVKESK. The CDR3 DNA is TGTGCCAGCAGCCAAGGTGTGGCAGGGACTTTATACAATGAGCAGTTCTTC. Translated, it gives CASSQGVAGTLYNEQFF.

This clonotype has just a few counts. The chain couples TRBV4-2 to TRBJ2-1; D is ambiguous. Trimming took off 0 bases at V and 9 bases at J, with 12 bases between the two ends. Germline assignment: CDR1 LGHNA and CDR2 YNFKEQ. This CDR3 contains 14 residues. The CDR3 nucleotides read TGTGCCAGCAGCCAAGATGGGCTCCCGGGTGAGCAGTTCTTC. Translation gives CASSQDGLPGEQFF.

The CDR3 is CASSALAGGYEQYF. The CDR3 nucleotides are TGCGCCAGCAGCGCCCTAGCGGGGGGTTACGAGCAGTACTTC. This chain links TRBV5-1 with TRBJ2-7; 11 bases are a match to TRBD2. In germline, CDR1 is SGHRS, CDR2 YFSETQ. The CDR3 is 14 amino acids. The ends lost 4 bases at V and 4 bases at J; junction bases unmatched: 4.

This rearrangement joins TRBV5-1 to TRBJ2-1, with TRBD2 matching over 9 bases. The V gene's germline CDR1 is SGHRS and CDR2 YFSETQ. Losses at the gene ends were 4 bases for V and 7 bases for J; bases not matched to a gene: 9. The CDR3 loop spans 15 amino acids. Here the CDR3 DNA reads TGCGCCAGCAGCCCTTTAGCGGGGGCTTGGAATGAGCAGTTCTTC. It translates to CASSPLAGAWNEQFF.

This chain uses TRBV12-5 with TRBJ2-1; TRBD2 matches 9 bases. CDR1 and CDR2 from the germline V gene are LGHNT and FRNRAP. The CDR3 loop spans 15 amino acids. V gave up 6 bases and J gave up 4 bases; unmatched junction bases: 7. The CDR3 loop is CASGPGTSLYNEQFF. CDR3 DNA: TGTGCTAGTGGCCCCGGGACTAGCCTTTACAATGAGCAGTTCTTC.

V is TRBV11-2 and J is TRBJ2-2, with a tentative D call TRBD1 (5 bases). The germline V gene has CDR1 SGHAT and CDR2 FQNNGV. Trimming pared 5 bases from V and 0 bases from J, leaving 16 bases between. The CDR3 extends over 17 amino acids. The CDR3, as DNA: TGTGCCAGCAGCCCCCCCGGTGGGGCCCCGAACACCGGGGAGCTGTTTTTT. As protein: CASSPPGGAPNTGELFF.

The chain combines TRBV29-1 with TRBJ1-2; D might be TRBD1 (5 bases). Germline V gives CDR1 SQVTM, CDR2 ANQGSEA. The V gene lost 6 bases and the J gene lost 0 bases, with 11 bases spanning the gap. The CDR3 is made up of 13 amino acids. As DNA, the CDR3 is TGCAGCGTGCTACAGGTTACTAACTATGGCTACACCTTC. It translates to CSVLQVTNYGYTF. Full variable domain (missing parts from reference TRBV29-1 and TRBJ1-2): SAVISQKPSRDICQRGTSLTIQCQVDSQVTMMFWYRQQPGQSLTLIATANQGSEATYESGFVIDKFPISRPNLTFSTLTVSNMSPEDSSIYLCSVLQVTNYGYTFGSGTRLTVV.

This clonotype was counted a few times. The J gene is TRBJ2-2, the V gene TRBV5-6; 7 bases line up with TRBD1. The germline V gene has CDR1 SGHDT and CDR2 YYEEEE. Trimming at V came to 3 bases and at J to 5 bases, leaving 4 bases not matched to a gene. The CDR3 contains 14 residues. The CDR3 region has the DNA TGTGCCAGCAGCTCCTTCAGGGGGACCGGGGAGCTGTTTTTT. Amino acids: CASSSFRGTGELFF.